Detailed here is one T cell receptor beta chain. Its antigen is not known. This entry belongs to a study of cytomegalovirus exposure and HLA in healthy donors. Germline V gives CDR1 SGDLS, CDR2 YYNGEE. This CDR3 has 17 residues. Trimming cost V 0 bases and J 1 base; bases outside gene matches: 5. PCR employed 60 Vbeta and 13 Jbeta primers. Assay used: immunoSEQ multiplex PCR; TCRdb lists only in-frame clones, some missing. The sample shows about 100,000 clones, roughly three quarters of them seen only once. General study points: There were some public TCRs occurring in many donors, but most TCR sequences were rare. A later analysis revealed that TCR association rates differed between HLA loci, peaking at DRB1 and bottoming out at HLA-C.

This TCR was sampled from a male donor in good health and CMV-seropositive. The chain carries TRBV9 and TRBJ2-3, with 10 bases that match TRBD1. The sample consisted of PBMCs. The CDR3 DNA follows: TGTGCCAGCAGCGTAGCCCCCGGGACAGGGGGCACAGATACGCAGTATTTT. Translation gives CASSVAPGTGGTDTQYF.